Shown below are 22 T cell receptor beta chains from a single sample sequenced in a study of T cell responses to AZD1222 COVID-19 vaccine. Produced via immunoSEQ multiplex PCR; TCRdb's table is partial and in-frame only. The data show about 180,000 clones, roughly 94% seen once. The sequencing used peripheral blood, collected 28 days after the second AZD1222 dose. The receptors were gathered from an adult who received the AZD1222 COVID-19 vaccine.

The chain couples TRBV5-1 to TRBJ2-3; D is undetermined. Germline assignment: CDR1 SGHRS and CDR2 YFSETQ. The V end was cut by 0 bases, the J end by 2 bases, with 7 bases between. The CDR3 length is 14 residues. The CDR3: CASSLGVDTDTQYF. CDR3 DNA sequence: TGCGCCAGCAGCTTGGGGGTTGACACAGATACGCAGTATTTT.

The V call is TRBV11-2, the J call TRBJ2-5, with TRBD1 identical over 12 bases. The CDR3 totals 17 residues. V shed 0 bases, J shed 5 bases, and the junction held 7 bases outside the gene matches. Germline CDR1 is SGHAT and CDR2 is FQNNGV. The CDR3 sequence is CASSLETGTGGEETQYF. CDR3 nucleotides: TGTGCCAGCAGCTTAGAAACAGGGACAGGGGGCGAGGAGACCCAGTACTTC.

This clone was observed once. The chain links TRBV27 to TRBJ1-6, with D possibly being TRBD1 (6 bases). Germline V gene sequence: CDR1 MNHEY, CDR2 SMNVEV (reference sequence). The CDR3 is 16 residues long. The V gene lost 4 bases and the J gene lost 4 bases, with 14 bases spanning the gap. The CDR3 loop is CASSSPTRGYNSPLHF. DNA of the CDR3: TGTGCCAGCAGTTCGCCCACCAGGGGATATAATTCACCCCTCCACTTT.

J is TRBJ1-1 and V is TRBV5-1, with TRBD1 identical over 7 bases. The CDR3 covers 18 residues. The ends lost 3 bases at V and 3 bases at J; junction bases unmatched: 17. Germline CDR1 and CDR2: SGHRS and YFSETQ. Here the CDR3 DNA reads TGCGCCAGCAGCTACGGAAGGGGGCGCCCAGAAATGGACACTGAAGCTTTCTTT. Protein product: CASSYGRGRPEMDTEAFF. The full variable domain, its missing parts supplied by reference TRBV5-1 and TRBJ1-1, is KAGVTQTPRYLIKTRGQQVTLSCSPISGHRSVSWYQQTPGQGLQFLFEYFSETQRNKGNFPGRFSGRQFSNSRSEMNVSTLELGDSALYLCASSYGRGRPEMDTEAFFGQGTRLTVV.

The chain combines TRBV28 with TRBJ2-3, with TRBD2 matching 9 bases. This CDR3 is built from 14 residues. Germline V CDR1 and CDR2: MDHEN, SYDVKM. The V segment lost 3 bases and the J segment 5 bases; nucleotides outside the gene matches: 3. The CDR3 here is CASSLTSGRDTQYF. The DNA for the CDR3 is TGTGCCAGCAGTTTGACTAGCGGTAGAGATACGCAGTATTTT.

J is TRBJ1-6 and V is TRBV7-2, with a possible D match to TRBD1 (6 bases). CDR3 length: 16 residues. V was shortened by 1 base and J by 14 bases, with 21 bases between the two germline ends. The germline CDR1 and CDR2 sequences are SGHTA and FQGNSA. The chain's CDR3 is CASSLDYRATERALHF. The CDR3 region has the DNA TGTGCCAGCAGCTTAGATTACAGGGCCACCGAAAGGGCCCTCCACTTT.

The CDR3 coding sequence is TGCGCCAGCAGCCAGCCAGCGGAAACAGATACGCAGTATTTT. Its protein is CASSQPAETDTQYF. The chain uses TRBV5-1 and TRBJ2-3; maybe TRBD2 (5 bases). The CDR3 contains 14 residues. In germline, CDR1 is SGHRS, CDR2 YFSETQ. The V and J ends lost 4 bases and 3 bases respectively, with 12 bases between them.

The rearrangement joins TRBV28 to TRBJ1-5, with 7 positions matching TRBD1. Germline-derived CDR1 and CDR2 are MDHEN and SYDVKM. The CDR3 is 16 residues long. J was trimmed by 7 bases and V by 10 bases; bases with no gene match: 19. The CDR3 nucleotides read TGTGCCATCAAAGGGGGCGCGTCCCCATCGAGACAGCCCCAGCATTTT. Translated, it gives CAIKGGASPSRQPQHF.

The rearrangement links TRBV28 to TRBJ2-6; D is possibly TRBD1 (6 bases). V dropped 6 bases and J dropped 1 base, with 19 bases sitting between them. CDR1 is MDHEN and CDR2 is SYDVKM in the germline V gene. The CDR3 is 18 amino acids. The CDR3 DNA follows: TGTGCCAGCAGCCCGGACAGTGGGTTCGGGTCTGGGGCCAACGTCCTGACTTTC. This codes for CASSPDSGFGSGANVLTF.

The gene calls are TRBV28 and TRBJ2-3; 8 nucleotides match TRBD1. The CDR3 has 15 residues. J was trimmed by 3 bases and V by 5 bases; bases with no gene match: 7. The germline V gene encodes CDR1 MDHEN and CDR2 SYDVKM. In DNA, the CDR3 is TGTGCCAGCAGTACAGGGGGTTCGAGGACAGATACGCAGTATTTT. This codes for CASSTGGSRTDTQYF.

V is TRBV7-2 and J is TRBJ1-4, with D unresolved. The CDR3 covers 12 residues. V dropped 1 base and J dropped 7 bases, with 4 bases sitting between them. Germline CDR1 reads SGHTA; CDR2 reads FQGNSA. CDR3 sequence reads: CASSLDGEKLFF. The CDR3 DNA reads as TGTGCCAGCAGCTTAGACGGTGAAAAACTGTTTTTT.

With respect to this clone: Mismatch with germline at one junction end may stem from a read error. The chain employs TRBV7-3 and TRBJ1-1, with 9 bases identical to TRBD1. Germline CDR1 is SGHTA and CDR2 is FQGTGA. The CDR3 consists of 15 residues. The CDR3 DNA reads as TGTGCCAGCAGCATAACAGGGGGCATGAACACTGAAGCTTTCTTT. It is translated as CASSITGGMNTEAFF.

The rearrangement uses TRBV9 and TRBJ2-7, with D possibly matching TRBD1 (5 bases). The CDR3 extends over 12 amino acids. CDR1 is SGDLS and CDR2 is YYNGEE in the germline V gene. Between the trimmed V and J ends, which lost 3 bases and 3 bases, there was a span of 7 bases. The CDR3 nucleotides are TGTGCCAGCAGCGCCGACAGCTACGAGCAGTACTTC. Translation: CASSADSYEQYF.

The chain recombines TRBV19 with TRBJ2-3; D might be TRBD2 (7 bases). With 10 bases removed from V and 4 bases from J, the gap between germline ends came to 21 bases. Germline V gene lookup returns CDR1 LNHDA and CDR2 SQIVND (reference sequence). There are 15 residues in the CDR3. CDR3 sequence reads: CATHARGGVSDTQYF. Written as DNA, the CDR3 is TGTGCCACCCACGCGAGGGGGGGGGTCTCAGATACGCAGTATTTT.

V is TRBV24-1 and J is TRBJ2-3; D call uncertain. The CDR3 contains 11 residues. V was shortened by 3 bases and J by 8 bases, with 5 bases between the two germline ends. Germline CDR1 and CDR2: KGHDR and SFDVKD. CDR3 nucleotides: TGTGCCACCAGTGATATTCGTACGCAGTATTTT. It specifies CATSDIRTQYF.

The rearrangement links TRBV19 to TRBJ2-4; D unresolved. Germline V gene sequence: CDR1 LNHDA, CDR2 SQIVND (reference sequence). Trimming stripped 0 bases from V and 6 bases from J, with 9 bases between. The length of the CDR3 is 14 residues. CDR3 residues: CASSIEAVSNIQYF. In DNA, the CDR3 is TGTGCCAGTAGTATAGAAGCAGTCTCAAACATTCAGTACTTC.

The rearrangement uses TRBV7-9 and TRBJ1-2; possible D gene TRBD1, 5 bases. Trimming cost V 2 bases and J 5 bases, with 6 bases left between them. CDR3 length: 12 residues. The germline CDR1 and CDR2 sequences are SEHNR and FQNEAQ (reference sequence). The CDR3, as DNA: TGTGCCAGCAGCTTAAGGGGTTATGGCTACACCTTC. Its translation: CASSLRGYGYTF.

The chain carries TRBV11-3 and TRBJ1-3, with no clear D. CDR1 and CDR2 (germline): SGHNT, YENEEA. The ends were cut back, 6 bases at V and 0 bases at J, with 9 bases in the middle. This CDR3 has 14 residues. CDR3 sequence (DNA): TGTGCCAGCAGATTTAGTGACTCTGGAAACACCATATATTTT. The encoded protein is CASRFSDSGNTIYF. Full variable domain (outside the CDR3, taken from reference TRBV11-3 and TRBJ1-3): EAGVVQSPRYKIIEKKQPVAFWCNPISGHNTLYWYLQNLGQGPELLIRYENEEAVDDSQLPKDRFSAERLKGVDSTLKIQPAELGDSAVYLCASRFSDSGNTIYFGEGSWLTVV.

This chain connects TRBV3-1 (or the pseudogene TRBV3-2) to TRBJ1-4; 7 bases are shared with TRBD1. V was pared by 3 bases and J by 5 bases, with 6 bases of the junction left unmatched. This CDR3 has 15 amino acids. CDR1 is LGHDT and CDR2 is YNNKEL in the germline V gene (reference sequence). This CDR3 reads CASSHSDRRNEKLFF. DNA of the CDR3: TGTGCCAGCAGCCACTCGGACAGGCGGAATGAAAAACTGTTTTTT.

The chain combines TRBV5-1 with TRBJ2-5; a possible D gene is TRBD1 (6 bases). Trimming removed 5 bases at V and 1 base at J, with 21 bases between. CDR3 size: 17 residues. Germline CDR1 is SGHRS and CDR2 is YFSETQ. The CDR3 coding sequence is TGCGCCAGCAGTTATTCCTCTTTTACAGGGATCCAAGAGACCCAGTACTTC. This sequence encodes CASSYSSFTGIQETQYF.

The CDR3 loop is CATSRDRGFWVNEQFF. CDR3 nucleotide sequence: TGTGCCACCAGCAGAGACAGGGGGTTTTGGGTCAATGAGCAGTTCTTC. The chain is built from TRBV15 and TRBJ2-1, with 7 bases aligning to TRBD1. The germline CDR1 and CDR2 sequences are LNHNV and YYDKDF (reference sequence). J lost 6 bases, V lost 0 bases, and 8 bases had no gene match. This CDR3 contains 16 residues.

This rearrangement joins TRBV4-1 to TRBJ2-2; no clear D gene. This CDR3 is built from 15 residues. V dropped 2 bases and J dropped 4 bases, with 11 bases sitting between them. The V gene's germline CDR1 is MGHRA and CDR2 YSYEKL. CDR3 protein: CASSQRELLTGELFF. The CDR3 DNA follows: TGCGCCAGCAGCCAAAGGGAACTACTCACCGGGGAGCTGTTTTTT.